This passage covers 31 T cell receptor beta chains from one sample sequenced in a study of blood T cell repertoires in COVID-19. TCRdb's copy holds only in-frame clones and misses some; the assay was immunoSEQ multiplex PCR. The sample lists about 220,000 clones, 80% occurring once. Material: peripheral blood. The source of these receptors is a human donor in a cohort sampled during active COVID-19.

The chain is built from TRBV5-1 and TRBJ1-2; 8 bases agree with TRBD1. With 0 bases clipped from V and 7 bases from J, the junction kept 5 bases outside the gene matches. Per the germline V gene, CDR1 is SGHRS and CDR2 is YFSETQ. The CDR3 has 14 residues. CDR3 loop: CASSLDQGALGYTF. CDR3 nucleotides: TGCGCCAGCAGCTTGGACCAGGGGGCGCTTGGCTACACCTTC.

The V call is TRBV7-2, the J call TRBJ2-1; TRBD1 aligns across 8 bases. The V gene end was trimmed by 6 bases and the J gene end by 4 bases; junction bases not matched to a gene: 8. Germline CDR1 and CDR2: SGHTA and FQGNSA. The CDR3 has 15 amino acids. CDR3 in amino acids: CASRKAGTGYNEQFF. CDR3 DNA: TGTGCCAGCAGAAAAGCCGGGACAGGATACAATGAGCAGTTCTTC.

The chain carries TRBV12-3 or TRBV12-4 and TRBJ1-1; D perhaps matches TRBD1 (6 bases). The CDR3 is made up of 13 amino acids. Trimming shortened V by 2 bases and J by 4 bases, and 8 bases separated the two germline ends. The CDR3, as DNA: TGTGCCAGCAGTTTAACAGGGATCACTGAAGCTTTCTTT. Translating it yields CASSLTGITEAFF.

This chain links TRBV3-1 (or the pseudogene TRBV3-2) with TRBJ1-1, with 7 positions matching TRBD1. The CDR3 sequence is 15 residues long. Germline CDR1 reads LGHDT; CDR2 reads YNNKEL (reference sequence). The junction had 6 bases not matched to a gene; V was cut back by 1 base and J by 4 bases. The CDR3 loop is CASSQGKGAVTEAFF. The CDR3 nucleotides are TGTGCCAGCAGCCAAGGGAAGGGGGCGGTCACTGAAGCTTTCTTT.

V and J are TRBV2 and TRBJ1-1, with 8 bases that match TRBD1. Germline V gene lookup returns CDR1 SNHLY and CDR2 FYNNEI. The CDR3 length is 14 residues. Unmatched junction bases numbered 15, after V lost 7 bases and J lost 11 bases. The CDR3 nucleotides read TGTGCCAGCATAGGGTCCGCAGGGGGCGCGCGGGCTTTCTTT. It encodes CASIGSAGGARAFF. Full variable domain (outside the CDR3, taken from reference TRBV2 and TRBJ1-1): EPEVTQTPSHQVTQMGQEVILRCVPISNHLYFYWYRQILGQKVEFLVSFYNNEISEKSEIFDDQFSVERPDGSNFTLKIRSTKLEDSAMYFCASIGSAGGARAFFGQGTRLTVV.

The table lists this clone with many counts. The genes are TRBV5-1 and TRBJ2-2; 10 positions match TRBD1. The CDR3 is made up of 15 amino acids. CDR1 and CDR2 (germline): SGHRS, YFSETQ. The J segment lost 7 bases and the V segment lost 4 bases, leaving 7 bases of the junction unmatched. CDR3 DNA sequence: TGCGCCAGCAGCCCCGGGACAGGGGAGGTCGGGGAGCTGTTTTTT. Protein sequence: CASSPGTGEVGELFF.

V is TRBV7-2 and J is TRBJ1-3; D gene uncertain. The CDR3 spans 17 residues. Germline-derived CDR1 and CDR2 are SGHTA and FQGNSA. V was shortened by 6 bases and J by 0 bases, with 18 bases between the two germline ends. CDR3 in amino acids: CASRRSAGANSGNTIYF. CDR3 DNA sequence: TGTGCCAGCAGACGCTCCGCGGGTGCGAACTCTGGAAACACCATATATTTT. The full variable domain, its missing parts supplied by reference TRBV7-2 and TRBJ1-3, is GAGVSQSPSNKVTEKGKDVELRCDPISGHTALYWYRQSLGQGLEFLIYFQGNSAPDKSGLPSDRFSAERTGGSVSTLTIQRTQQEDSAVYLCASRRSAGANSGNTIYFGEGSWLTVV.

This chain uses TRBV6-5 with TRBJ2-3, with 9 bases fitting TRBD2. V was pared by 4 bases and J by 4 bases, with 9 bases of the junction left unmatched. This CDR3 region has 16 residues. Germline loops: CDR1 MNHEY, CDR2 SVGAGI. CDR3 DNA sequence: TGTGCCAGCAGTTGGGGTAGCGGGAGAGGGGCAGATACGCAGTATTTT. Protein: CASSWGSGRGADTQYF.

As DNA, the CDR3 is TGTGCCACCAGTGATCCCAGCGGGAGGGCCGACAATGAGCAGTTCTTC. Its protein product is CATSDPSGRADNEQFF. The rearrangement uses TRBV24-1 and TRBJ2-1; 10 positions match TRBD2. Germline CDR1 and CDR2: KGHDR and SFDVKD. V dropped 3 bases and J dropped 5; count of bases not matched to a gene: 6. CDR3 length: 16 residues.

J is TRBJ2-7 and V is TRBV28; D not resolved. Trimming took off 3 bases at V and 8 bases at J, with 5 bases between the two ends. This CDR3 has 10 residues. Germline values: CDR1 MDHEN, CDR2 SYDVKM. The chain's CDR3 is CASSFPKQYF. The CDR3 nucleotides read TGTGCCAGCAGTTTTCCCAAGCAGTACTTC.

The chain links TRBV9 to TRBJ2-7; TRBD2 aligns across 11 bases. V trimming: 8 bases; J trimming: 2 bases; junction bases outside the gene matches: 3. This CDR3 region has 13 residues. Germline V gene lookup returns CDR1 SGDLS and CDR2 YYNGEE. The CDR3 is CASSSGGTYEQYF. CDR3 DNA sequence: TGTGCCAGTTCTAGCGGGGGGACCTACGAGCAGTACTTC.

The rearrangement joins TRBV29-1 to TRBJ2-1, with no clear D. V lost 4 bases and J lost 0, with 7 bases in between. The CDR3 extends over 13 amino acids. CDR1 and CDR2 (germline): SQVTM, ANQGSEA. The CDR3 is CSVGTYSYNEQFF. The DNA for the CDR3 is TGCAGCGTTGGCACCTACTCCTACAATGAGCAGTTCTTC.

This clone showed up just once. The CDR3 spells CASSLVTVQETQYF. Written as DNA, the CDR3 is TGTGCCAGCAGCTTGGTTACAGTTCAAGAGACCCAGTACTTC. The chain uses TRBV5-8 and TRBJ2-5; no clear D. The CDR3 runs 14 residues. Trimming took off 0 bases at V and 2 bases at J, with 8 bases between the two ends. Per the germline V gene, CDR1 is SGHTS and CDR2 is YDEGEE. The entire variable domain, with the rest obtained from reference TRBV5-8 and TRBJ2-5, is as follows: EAGVTQSPTHLIKTRGQQATLRCSPISGHTSVYWYQQALGLGLQFLLWYDEGEERNRGNFPPRFSGRQFPNYSSELNVNALELEDSALYLCASSLVTVQETQYFGPGTRLLVL.

The chain joins TRBV13 to TRBJ2-7, with unresolved D. V lost 8 bases and J 4 bases, leaving 9 bases between the germline ends. Germline CDR1 reads PRHDT; CDR2 reads FYEKMQ (reference sequence). CDR3 length: 11 amino acids. The CDR3: CASARRYEQYF. In DNA, the CDR3 is TGTGCCAGCGCCCGGAGATACGAGCAGTACTTC.

V gene TRBV27 combines with J gene TRBJ1-2; D unresolved. The V end was cut by 0 bases, the J end by 8 bases, with 13 bases between. Germline CDR1 is MNHEY and CDR2 is SMNVEV (reference sequence). The CDR3 extends over 14 amino acids. For the CDR3, the DNA is TGTGCCAGCAGTTTATCGAGCGGCCCGGGAGGCTACACCTTC. It codes for CASSLSSGPGGYTF.

The gene calls are TRBV6-5 and TRBJ1-6; 7 bases match TRBD1. Germline-derived CDR1 and CDR2 are MNHEY and SVGAGI. Trimming removed 11 bases from V and 8 bases from J; junction bases left unmatched: 6. This CDR3 comprises 12 residues. CDR3 loop: CAVRDRYSPLHF. The DNA of the CDR3 is TGTGCCGTCCGGGACAGATATTCACCCCTCCACTTT.

The chain is built from TRBV27 and TRBJ2-1; 14 positions agree with TRBD2. The CDR3 sequence is 20 residues long. Germline-derived CDR1 and CDR2 are MNHEY and SMNVEV (reference sequence). V lost 4 bases to trimming and J lost 4 bases; unmatched junction nucleotides: 15. This CDR3 reads CASSYLRLAGGPRLYNEQFF. CDR3 in DNA: TGTGCCAGCAGTTACTTAAGACTAGCGGGGGGGCCTAGATTATACAATGAGCAGTTCTTC.

V is TRBV28 and J is TRBJ2-7, with 8 bases identical to TRBD2. The germline CDR1 and CDR2 sequences are MDHEN and SYDVKM. The CDR3 spans 16 residues. Trimming cost V 3 bases and J 0 bases; bases outside gene matches: 7. CDR3 nucleotide sequence: TGTGCCAGCAGTTTCCAGACTAGCGCACCCTCCTACGAGCAGTACTTC. It specifies CASSFQTSAPSYEQYF. The full variable domain, rest sourced from reference TRBV28 and TRBJ2-7, is DVKVTQSSRYLVKRTGEKVFLECVQDMDHENMFWYRQDPGLGLRLIYFSYDVKMKEKGDIPEGYSVSREKKERFSLILESASTNQTSMYLCASSFQTSAPSYEQYFGPGTRLTVT.

The chain has TRBV12-3 or TRBV12-4 and TRBJ2-5, with unresolved D. The CDR3 spans 13 residues. V lost 5 bases, J lost 4 bases, and 11 bases lay in between. CDR3 loop: CASSALSRETQYF. In nucleotides, the CDR3 is TGTGCCAGCAGTGCCCTGAGTAGAGAGACCCAGTACTTC.

The chain is built from TRBV6-4 and TRBJ2-1, with D perhaps TRBD2 (5 bases). Deletions cut 1 base from V and 4 bases from J, with 11 bases between. Germline values: CDR1 MRHNA, CDR2 SNTAGT. CDR3 length equals 15 residues. The CDR3 bases are TGTGCCAGCAGTGACTTGTCATCGGGATACAATGAGCAGTTCTTC. Its protein product is CASSDLSSGYNEQFF.

The CDR3 DNA reads TGCGCCAGCAGCCAAGACGCTGAGCGGGGGGAATACAATGAGCAGTTCTTC. Its protein product is CASSQDAERGEYNEQFF. This chain joins TRBV4-3 and TRBJ2-1; 9 bases fit TRBD2. The CDR3 totals 17 residues. Germline CDR1 and CDR2: LGHNA and YSLEER. V gave up 0 bases and J gave up 4 bases; unmatched junction bases: 7.

In this sample, this clone turned up once. The gene calls are TRBV7-9 and TRBJ2-3; TRBD1 is a possible D gene (5 bases). V lost 4 bases and J 3 bases, leaving 11 bases between the germline ends. Germline lookup yields CDR1 SEHNR and CDR2 FQNEAQ (reference sequence). The CDR3 contains 14 residues. CDR3 residues: CASSSLDSTDTQYF. CDR3 DNA: TGTGCCAGCAGCTCCCTTGACAGTACAGATACGCAGTATTTT.

The CDR3 region is CASSLVAETYEQYF. The CDR3 coding sequence is TGTGCCAGCAGCTTAGTCGCGGAGACCTACGAGCAGTACTTC. The V call is TRBV7-8, the J call TRBJ2-7; D unclear. With 1 base removed from V and 2 bases from J, the gap between germline ends came to 9 bases. The CDR3 covers 14 residues. The germline V gene has CDR1 SGHVS and CDR2 FQNEAQ. The complete variable domain, with remaining parts taken from reference TRBV7-8 and TRBJ2-7, reads GAGVSQSPRYKVAKRGQDVALRCDPISGHVSLFWYQQALGQGPEFLTYFQNEAQLDKSGLPSDRFFAERPEGSVSTLKIQRTQQEDSAVYLCASSLVAETYEQYFGPGTRLTVT.

V and J are TRBV7-8 and TRBJ2-4; weak D call: TRBD2 (5 bases). Trimming stripped 1 base from V and 0 bases from J, with 16 bases between. The CDR3 runs to 18 residues. CDR1 is SGHVS and CDR2 is FQNEAQ in the germline V gene. The CDR3 DNA follows: TGTGCCAGCAGCTTAGTGAGGACTGACTCCCCAGCCAAAAACATTCAGTACTTC. It specifies CASSLVRTDSPAKNIQYF. Based on the CDR3 plus reference TRBV7-8 and TRBJ2-4, the full variable domain is GAGVSQSPRYKVAKRGQDVALRCDPISGHVSLFWYQQALGQGPEFLTYFQNEAQLDKSGLPSDRFFAERPEGSVSTLKIQRTQQEDSAVYLCASSLVRTDSPAKNIQYFGAGTRLSVL.

This chain connects TRBV19 to TRBJ2-2; tentatively, D is TRBD2 (6 bases). V was trimmed by 6 bases and J by 1 base, leaving 12 bases between them. The germline V gene has CDR1 LNHDA and CDR2 SQIVND (reference sequence). The CDR3 totals 15 residues. The CDR3 reads CASRGRELNTGELFF. For the CDR3, the DNA is TGTGCCAGTAGAGGACGGGAGTTGAACACCGGGGAGCTGTTTTTT.

The J gene is TRBJ1-6, the V gene TRBV19, with a possible D match to TRBD1 (6 bases). V dropped 4 bases and J dropped 7 bases, with 14 bases sitting between them. The CDR3 runs to 15 residues. Looked up from germline, CDR1 is LNHDA and CDR2 is SQIVND (reference sequence). In DNA, the CDR3 is TGTGCCAGTAGTAAGCGGACAGAAGAGAATTCACCCCTCCACTTT. Amino acid sequence: CASSKRTEENSPLHF. The complete variable domain, with remaining parts taken from reference TRBV19 and TRBJ1-6, reads DGGITQSPKYLFRKEGQNVTLSCEQNLNHDAMYWYRQDPGQGLRLIYYSQIVNDFQKGDIAEGYSVSREKKESFPLTVTSAQKNPTAFYLCASSKRTEENSPLHFGNGTRLTVT.

J is TRBJ1-2 and V is TRBV5-1, with D tentatively TRBD1 (6 bases). This CDR3 spans 13 amino acids. The germline V and J ends were trimmed by 1 base and 6 bases, with 10 bases remaining between them. Germline V lookup: CDR1 SGHRS, CDR2 YFSETQ. The CDR3 here is CASSLTGLDGYTF. For the CDR3, the DNA is TGCGCCAGCAGCTTGACAGGGTTGGATGGCTACACCTTC.

V usage is TRBV19 and J usage is TRBJ2-2; possibly TRBD1 for D (5 bases). V lost 3 bases, J lost 1 base, and 12 bases lay in between. Germline CDR1 and CDR2: LNHDA and SQIVND (reference sequence). CDR3 length: 16 amino acids. The CDR3 here is CASSITGNLNTGELFF. CDR3 coding DNA: TGTGCCAGTAGTATTACAGGCAATTTGAACACCGGGGAGCTGTTTTTT. Filled out from reference TRBV19 and TRBJ2-2, the complete variable domain reads DGGITQSPKYLFRKEGQNVTLSCEQNLNHDAMYWYRQDPGQGLRLIYYSQIVNDFQKGDIAEGYSVSREKKESFPLTVTSAQKNPTAFYLCASSITGNLNTGELFFGEGSRLTVL.

V and J are TRBV27 and TRBJ2-3; 11 bases map to TRBD1. Germline V gene lookup returns CDR1 MNHEY and CDR2 SMNVEV (reference sequence). This CDR3 contains 14 residues. The trim removed 5 bases at V and 5 bases at J, leaving 3 bases unmatched. CDR3 amino acids: CASSQDRGRDTQYF. The DNA of the CDR3 is TGTGCCAGCAGTCAGGACAGGGGGCGAGATACGCAGTATTTT.

The table lists this clone with a count of one. The chain links TRBV7-2 to TRBJ1-6; the D gene is possibly TRBD1 (5 bases). In germline, CDR1 is SGHTA, CDR2 FQGNSA. The CDR3 consists of 15 residues. Trimming shortened V by 4 bases and J by 10 bases, and 17 bases separated the two germline ends. CDR3 region: CASSSTSGGRSPLHF. The CDR3 bases are TGTGCCAGCAGCTCCACCTCCGGGGGAAGGTCACCCCTCCACTTT.

The chain carries TRBV27 and TRBJ2-7; TRBD2 matches 15 bases. Germline values: CDR1 MNHEY, CDR2 SMNVEV (reference sequence). Germline trimming cut 6 bases from V and 3 bases from J; bases unmatched to any gene: 12. The CDR3 has 18 residues. CDR3 coding DNA: TGTGCCAGCAGCCCAAAGGGGACTAGCGGGGGGCCTTACTACGAGCAGTACTTC. Residues: CASSPKGTSGGPYYEQYF.